This T cell receptor beta chain was obtained from a study of cytomegalovirus exposure and HLA in healthy donors. Notes on the study in general: Some highly shared sequence variants likely arose as a pipeline artifact. As a later analysis showed, a missense DCLRE1C variant was linked to trimming of TCR beta V- and J-genes. In vitro, three CMV-associated chains proved specific for CMV antigens.

Germline V gene lookup returns CDR1 ENHRY and CDR2 SYGVKD. V lost 5 bases and J lost 3; bases outside the gene matches: 8. CDR3 length: 17 residues. The study ran its PCR with 60 Vbeta and 13 Jbeta primers. The method was immunoSEQ multiplex PCR; TCRdb's version includes in-frame clones alone and lacks a portion of them. The sample includes roughly 200,000 clones, over 70% of them seen just once. In regard to this clone: Its antigen remains unknown.

This chain connects TRBV10-3 to TRBJ2-7; TRBD2 matches at 15 bases. What was sequenced was PBMCs. The receptor was isolated from a woman in her fifties or sixties in good health and CMV-seropositive. The CDR3 region is CAISISGTSGRNYEQYF. CDR3 bases: TGTGCCATCAGTATTTCCGGGACTAGCGGGAGGAACTACGAGCAGTACTTC.